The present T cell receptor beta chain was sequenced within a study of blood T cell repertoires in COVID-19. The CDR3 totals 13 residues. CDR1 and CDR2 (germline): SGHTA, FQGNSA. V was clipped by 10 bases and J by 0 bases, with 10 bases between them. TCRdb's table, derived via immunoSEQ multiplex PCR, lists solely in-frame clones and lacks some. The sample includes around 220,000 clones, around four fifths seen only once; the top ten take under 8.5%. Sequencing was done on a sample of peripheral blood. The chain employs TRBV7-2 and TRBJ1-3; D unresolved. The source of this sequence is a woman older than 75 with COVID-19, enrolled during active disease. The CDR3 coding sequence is TGTGCCACTTCGCCCAGCTCTGGAAACACCATATATTTT. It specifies CATSPSSGNTIYF.